One TCR beta chain is described in this entry. This clone's antigen is unknown. No per-base quality is available; no much larger clone lies one base away. Ficoll-Paque density gradient centrifugation was used to isolate PBMCs. The germline V gene (reference sequence) gives CDR1 as SEHNR and CDR2 as FQNEAQ. The CDR3 starts with the cysteine, ends with the phenylalanine, and has 16 residues. Only the CDR3 part of the read is kept: 48 bases, read in frame from the first base. Trimming at the junction amounts to 2 bases on V and 0 bases on J, and the germline ends lie 11 bases apart. The source of the sample is a study of T-cell memory formation after mild COVID-19 (dated by TCRdb to about 2021). About the investigation overall: TCR sequence clusters from the two donors were largely donor specific. In a couple of donors, T-cell clones that expanded and contracted after mild COVID-19 were tracked by sequencing TCRalpha and TCRbeta repertoires over time. The cohort was made up of two young adult volunteers, one female and one male, who were previously healthy. General findings and caveats noted by the study authors: Clones contracting from day 15 to 85 had balanced CD4/CD8 phenotypes, while a second wave expanding from day 15 to 37 was biased towards CD4+. Contracting CD4+ clones turned up mainly in the CM and EM memory subsets, whereas EMRA was where CD8+ clones were enriched. SARS-CoV-2 specificity was not confirmed for the second-wave clones peaking on day 37. Only a couple of mild cases were covered in the study, and larger cohorts including severe cases with pre-infection samples were considered necessary. Some responding clones were found in pre-infection memory, which suggests that pre-existing cross-reactive memory T cells took part in the SARS-CoV-2 response.

Sequencing was performed on an Illumina NovaSeq 6000. TCRalpha and TCRbeta cDNA libraries were built by 5'RACE with constant-segment primers, adding sample barcodes and unique molecular identifiers. RNA was extracted from every sample with Trizol reagent. Library amplification was performed in two PCR steps, and a second sample barcode and Illumina TruSeq adapters were introduced in the second step. The libraries were sequenced on an Illumina NovaSeq using 2 x 150 bp paired-end reads. On the study's bioinformatics: With migec v1.2.7, reads were demultiplexed and then collapsed into UMI-guided consensus sequences. With mixcr v2.1.11, UMI consensuses were aligned to TRA and TRB V and J templates and assembled into clonotypes. Clonotypes were classified as expanded or contracted when called significant by both edgeR and NoisET, with noise models trained on biological replicates. edgeR calls used a false discovery rate-adjusted p below 0.01 and a log2 fold-change threshold of 1. As an exploratory analysis of dynamics, PCA with hierarchical clustering was applied to max-normalized trajectories of the 1000 most abundant clonotypes. The CD4 or CD8 phenotype of responding clones was assigned using the separately sequenced CD4+ and CD8+ repertoires. In TCRdb, the public reads were trimmed at Q25 with fastp and aligned with MiXCR, with productive beta chains retained. Each entry merges the rows of one CDR3 protein and shows their most common DNA and genes. What appears here as the V and J calls and clone size reflects TCRdb's work, not the paper's. The sample data list about 620,000 distinct CDR3 sequences, and more than 15% of these were observed just once. Of the sample, about 12% falls within the top ten clones.

This sequence originates from an adult woman who had mild COVID-19 (a few samples of this study predate the infection). The sample titles of this study are shuffled in the database, so cell type and time point are left out; the donor was told from shared clones. The sample taken for sequencing was PBMCs or a T cell subset sorted from them (not recorded which). The chain employs TRBV7-9 and TRBJ2-1; the D gene is unclear. The CDR3 loop reads CASSLRLMGSYNEQFF. In nucleotides, the sequence is TGTGCCAGCAGCTTAAGGTTAATGGGCTCCTACAATGAGCAGTTCTTC. Joined to the reference TRBV7-9 and TRBJ2-1 proteins, this CDR3 gives the full variable domain: DTGVSQNPRHKITKRGQNVTFRCDPISEHNRLYWYRQTLGQGPEFLTYFQNEAQLEKSRLLSDRFSAERPKGSFSTLEIQRTEQGDSAMYLCASSLRLMGSYNEQFFGPGTRLTVL.